This entry is about one T cell receptor beta chain. With a much larger clone just one base away, this may be a read error. This sample stems from a study of tumor-infiltrating lymphocytes in primary liver carcinoma. Study information: Resecting the tumor surgically was how the patients' primary liver carcinoma was treated. Staging of the tumors gave T1-T3 N0M0, with widths of roughly 4.2 to 11 cm.

RNA was extracted from whole blood without cell sorting, alongside germline DNA. Reverse transcription of roughly 0.5 ug total RNA with a constant-region primer produced TCR beta cDNA. Three-round nested multiplex PCR performed with slightly modified ARM-PCR produced the TCR beta libraries. Via MiXCR, TCRdb re-called the multiplex PCR reads, giving one row per CDR3 protein. The sample shows 250,000 to 400,000 distinct CDR3 sequences, more than 55% of them seen only once. The TCR was taken from a man between 40 and 49 years old with primary liver carcinoma and hepatitis B virus infection. The sample was peripheral blood.

The CDR3 DNA follows: TGTGCCAGCAGACCTGGTGGCGGAAGGCAATACGAGCAGTACTTC. Amino acid sequence: CASRPGGGRQYEQYF. The J gene is TRBJ2-7, the V gene TRBV12-3 or TRBV12-4; D unclear. Between the trimmed V and J ends, which lost 6 bases and 4 bases, there was a span of 19 bases. The CDR3 is made up of 15 amino acids.